These 11 T cell receptor beta chains share one sample of origin, sequenced in a study of blood T cells in healthy people across ages. A second PCR of 7 to 11 cycles used a sample-barcoded 5' primer and a J-beta primer mix. TCRdb fed the 5' RACE reads into MiXCR, producing one record per CDR3 protein. The data contain 650,000 to 900,000 distinct CDR3 sequences, around 68% of them singletons. Sequencing input: blood. Source of these receptors: a young man in good health.

The rearrangement uses TRBV12-3 or TRBV12-4 and TRBJ2-7, with TRBD1 matching 11 bases. The J call could be wrong; TRBJ2-5 is a better fit for the DNA end. The CDR3 has 15 residues. This CDR3 reads CASSRGQGAEETQYF. Written as DNA, the CDR3 is TGTGCCAGCAGCCGAGGACAGGGGGCGGAGGAGACCCAGTACTTC.

A few counts support this clonotype. V gene TRBV4-3 combines with J gene TRBJ2-7; 14 nucleotides line up with TRBD2. V lost 0 bases and J lost 3; bases outside the gene matches: 7. Per the germline V gene, CDR1 is LGHNA and CDR2 is YSLEER. There are 18 residues in the CDR3. The CDR3 DNA follows: TGCGCCAGCAGCCAAGAGACTAGCGGGGGGGGTTGGGGCTACGAGCAGTACTTC. As protein: CASSQETSGGGWGYEQYF.

This clonotype was found once. The chain couples TRBV20-1 to TRBJ1-6; the D gene is possibly TRBD1 (5 bases). Germline CDR1 DFQATT, CDR2 SNEGSKA (reference sequence). Deletions cut 8 bases from V and 0 bases from J, with 14 bases between. CDR3 size: 15 residues. CDR3 amino acids: CSPSGPGSYNSPLHF. The DNA for the CDR3 is TGCAGTCCCTCGGGACCCGGCTCCTATAATTCACCCCTCCACTTT.

The chain employs TRBV5-6 and TRBJ2-2, with D possibly TRBD1 on 6 matching bases. The CDR3 consists of 16 residues. From germline, CDR1 is SGHDT and CDR2 YYEEEE. V dropped 6 bases and J dropped 1 base, with 16 bases sitting between them. CDR3 sequence (DNA): TGTGCCAGCACCACACCCGCGACAGGGAACACCGGGGAGCTGTTTTTT. Its translation is CASTTPATGNTGELFF.

This sequence joins TRBV15 and TRBJ1-1; 9 nucleotides align to TRBD1. CDR3 size: 14 residues. The V and J ends lost 5 bases and 4 bases, in that order; junction bases with no gene match: 5. Germline lookup yields CDR1 LNHNV and CDR2 YYDKDF (reference sequence). CDR3 loop: CATSGDREVTEAFF. Here the CDR3 DNA reads TGTGCCACCAGCGGGGACAGGGAGGTCACTGAAGCTTTCTTT.

This clonotype was picked up a small number of times. The chain links TRBV2 to TRBJ2-6, with D hard to call. This CDR3 region has 15 residues. Between the trimmed V and J ends, which lost 4 bases and 0 bases, there was a span of 7 bases. The germline CDR1 and CDR2 sequences are SNHLY and FYNNEI. The CDR3 sequence is CASSAAYSGANVLTF. The CDR3 bases are TGTGCCAGCAGTGCGGCCTACTCTGGGGCCAACGTCCTGACTTTC.

The V gene is TRBV27, the J gene TRBJ2-1; the match to TRBD2 covers 8 bases. This CDR3 comprises 15 residues. Germline trimming cut 7 bases from V and 2 bases from J; bases unmatched to any gene: 7. Germline V lookup: CDR1 MNHEY, CDR2 SMNVEV (reference sequence). In nucleotides, the CDR3 is TGTGCCAGCACCACAGCGGGGGACACCTACAATGAGCAGTTCTTC. This gives the protein CASTTAGDTYNEQFF.

This clonotype was counted between two and nine times. The V gene is TRBV4-3, the J gene TRBJ1-1; TRBD1 is a possible D gene (6 bases). This CDR3 comprises 15 residues. V was shortened by 3 bases and J by 4 bases, with 15 bases between the two germline ends. Per the germline V gene, CDR1 is LGHNA and CDR2 is YSLEER. CDR3 in DNA: TGCGCCAGCAGCCACGAAGAGGGGGGCGGCACTGAAGCTTTCTTT. Amino acids: CASSHEEGGGTEAFF.

This sequence joins TRBV6-5 and TRBJ1-5, with D possibly matching TRBD1 (6 bases). V gave up 6 bases and J gave up 4 bases, with 13 bases separating them. CDR1 and CDR2 from the germline V gene are MNHEY and SVGAGI. The CDR3 is 14 amino acids. The CDR3 DNA reads as TGTGCCAGCAGCTCTAAAACAGGGAATCAGCCCCAGCATTTT. Translated: CASSSKTGNQPQHF.

The table lists this clonotype with many counts. The J gene is TRBJ1-1, the V gene TRBV28; possibly TRBD1 for D (5 bases). Germline CDR1 reads MDHEN; CDR2 reads SYDVKM. The CDR3 sequence is 16 residues long. Trimming took off 6 bases at V and 4 bases at J, with 21 bases between the two ends. The CDR3 DNA follows: TGTGCCAGCAGCACCTCCTCGAGGGGCATTATCACTGAAGCTTTCTTT. Amino acid sequence: CASSTSSRGIITEAFF.

On this clonotype itself: The junction departs from the called germline gene at one end, perhaps through a read error. The V and J genes are TRBV4-2 and TRBJ2-5; D perhaps matches TRBD1 (5 bases). CDR3 length equals 15 residues. The germline V gene has CDR1 LGHNA and CDR2 YNFKEQ. CDR3 sequence: CAGSQDSTVRETQYF. DNA for the CDR3: TGTGCCGGCAGCCAAGATTCGACAGTGAGAGAGACCCAGTACTTC.